These 8 T cell receptor beta chains were sequenced from one sample in a study of CD8+ T cells in alopecia areata. As the sequencing template, cDNA was produced by extracting RNA and reverse transcribing it. Here immunoSEQ multiplex PCR was the method, and the copy in TCRdb shows in-frame clones only, minus some. The sample has around 190,000 clones, around 60% seen once. As for treatment: oral pan-JAK inhibitor, 5-10 mg twice daily. The material sequenced was CD4+ T cells sorted from blood, taken at week 4, from a patient treated with tofacitinib. These receptors came from a human donor with alopecia areata.

V gene TRBV10-3 combines with J gene TRBJ2-1; no clear D gene. The CDR3 covers 11 residues. Germline V gene data show CDR1 as ENHRY and CDR2 as SYGVKD. Trimming stripped 3 bases from V and 6 bases from J, with 3 bases between. CDR3 nucleotide sequence: TGTGCCATCAGTGACTTCAATGAGCAGTTCTTC. Its translation: CAISDFNEQFF.

The chain links TRBV27 to TRBJ1-1; TRBD1 agrees at 7 bases. V was pared by 3 bases and J by 4 bases, with 2 bases of the junction left unmatched. Germline V lookup: CDR1 MNHEY, CDR2 SMNVEV (reference sequence). This CDR3 comprises 13 residues. The CDR3 nucleotides read TGTGCCAGCAGTTTGGAGGGGGCCACTGAAGCTTTCTTT. Protein: CASSLEGATEAFF.

The gene calls are TRBV29-1 and TRBJ1-2; tentatively, D is TRBD1 (5 bases). This CDR3 is 16 amino acids long. From germline, CDR1 is SQVTM and CDR2 ANQGSEA. V lost 5 bases, J lost 2 bases, and 21 bases lay in between. Here the CDR3 DNA reads TGCAGCGTTCCAAACCCGGGGGTGGCAAGGAACTATGGCTACACCTTC. Its translation: CSVPNPGVARNYGYTF. The full variable domain, in which reference TRBV29-1 and TRBJ1-2 provide the parts outside the CDR3, is SAVISQKPSRDICQRGTSLTIQCQVDSQVTMMFWYRQQPGQSLTLIATANQGSEATYESGFVIDKFPISRPNLTFSTLTVSNMSPEDSSIYLCSVPNPGVARNYGYTFGSGTRLTVV.

This clone has a handful of counts. The chain employs TRBV29-1 and TRBJ1-2; 7 positions match TRBD1. Germline-derived CDR1 and CDR2 are SQVTM and ANQGSEA. The CDR3 is 12 amino acids. V shed 8 bases and J 9 bases; nucleotides not matched to a gene: 12. DNA of the CDR3: TGCAGCATTTCGACAGGGTCTATGAGCTACACCTTC. This codes for CSISTGSMSYTF.

This clone was recorded a few times. The junction differs from germline at one of its ends, possibly a read error. The CDR3 loop reads CASSQGTGHPPHF. As DNA, the CDR3 is TGCGCCAGCAGCCAAGGTACGGGACACCCCCCGCATTTT. V is TRBV4-3 and J is TRBJ1-5, with D possibly matching TRBD1 (6 bases). CDR3 length equals 13 residues. Germline CDR1 is LGHNA and CDR2 is YSLEER.

V gene TRBV4-1 combines with J gene TRBJ2-1; 9 nucleotides line up with TRBD2. Germline V gene lookup returns CDR1 MGHRA and CDR2 YSYEKL. This CDR3 comprises 16 residues. The V and J ends lost 4 bases and 7 bases, in that order; junction bases with no gene match: 11. In DNA form, the CDR3 reads TGCGCCAGCAGCCTATCCGGGACTAGCCGTGTGAATGAGCAGTTCTTC. As protein: CASSLSGTSRVNEQFF.

The CDR3 coding sequence is TGCAGCGCTGGGAAGGAAACGAACACCGGGGAGCTGTTTTTT. Translating it yields CSAGKETNTGELFF. V usage is TRBV29-1 and J usage is TRBJ2-2, with no clear D. In germline, CDR1 is SQVTM, CDR2 ANQGSEA. V was trimmed by 7 bases and J by 0 bases, leaving 12 bases between them. The CDR3 is 14 residues long.

In its sample, this clone was seen a few times. The chain has TRBV30 and TRBJ1-1, with 7 nucleotides matching TRBD1. The CDR3 is 12 amino acids. V lost 4 bases, J lost 10 bases, and 9 bases stayed unmatched. In germline, CDR1 is GTSNPN, CDR2 SVGIG (reference sequence). The CDR3 loop is CAWTLRGGVAFF. The CDR3 coding sequence is TGTGCCTGGACTCTCCGAGGGGGCGTAGCTTTCTTT.